One sample yielded the 2 T cell receptor beta chains listed below, sequenced in a study of blood T cell repertoires in COVID-19. Profiled with immunoSEQ multiplex PCR; TCRdb holds only in-frame clones, not every one. The profile covers 250,000 to 350,000 clones, with over 80% appearing a single time and around 3.7% taken by the ten largest. Material: peripheral blood. Receptor source: a woman aged 45-65 years with active or convalescent COVID-19.

In nucleotides, the CDR3 is TGTGCCATCCGCTCCTACAATGAGCAGTTCTTC. It translates to CAIRSYNEQFF. The J gene is TRBJ2-1, the V gene TRBV10-3, with unresolved D. Germline CDR1 ENHRY, CDR2 SYGVKD. V shed 8 bases and J shed 0 bases, with 2 bases lying between them. The CDR3 runs 11 residues.

This chain links TRBV6-2 or TRBV6-3 with TRBJ2-1; the D is unclear. Germline CDR1 MNHEY, CDR2 SVGEGT. The CDR3 has 12 residues. The ends were cut back, 0 bases at V and 9 bases at J, with 6 bases in the middle. In DNA, the CDR3 is TGTGCCAGCAGTTACTCCCTAAGTGAGCAGTTCTTC. Its protein is CASSYSLSEQFF.